A selection of T cell receptor beta chains follows, all from one sample in a study of identical twins. TCRdb independently ran MiXCR on the 5' RACE reads; one entry per CDR3 protein. Of hundreds of thousands of distinct CDR3 sequences in the sample, approximately 20% were seen once. These sequences were also reported in another study, on yellow fever vaccine responses in identical twins.

The sample taken for sequencing was CD4+ T cells sorted from blood. Source of these receptors: a woman aged 18-29 years in good health. CDR3s leave out the opening cysteine and the closing phenylalanine or tryptophan. Only part of the rows carry a size: once, few, many, or a class if the clone is expanded.

V	size	CDR3
TRBV5-1	.	ASSKGDSSQPYNEQF
TRBV19	few	ASSIGQTNTEAF
TRBV20-1	.	SALQGPNEKLF
TRBV5-6	few	ASSLGRVQTQY
TRBV7-9	.	ASSLTGTAGY
TRBV7-9	.	ASSLAVYEQY
TRBV27	.	ASSFHPGQGGEQY
TRBV12-3/TRBV12-4	many	ASSVGVMRSYEQY
TRBV27	.	ASSLRQGGDYEQY
TRBV6-6	many	ASNRGGETQY
TRBV12-3/TRBV12-4	.	ASSFQPLAGVYEQY
TRBV7-3	few	ASSFGTSAYNEQF
TRBV11-2	.	ASSIGEGGF
TRBV5-1	few	ASSLTGGDTGELF
TRBV4-2	few	ASSQDRAGMRANEQF
TRBV12-3/TRBV12-4	few	ASSFRKQADTQY
TRBV12-3/TRBV12-4	.	ASSPQRRMGVDTQY
TRBV7-9	.	ASSPPRGATKTGELF
TRBV5-1	many	ASSWIVSAVNEQF
TRBV7-9	few	ASEGTGTHRTYNEQF
TRBV19	.	ASWGEGREGTQY
TRBV6-1	.	ASSKGGSPQYGYT
TRBV7-9	few	ASSFTSGGTMQETQY
TRBV18	many	ASSPDRNQPQH
TRBV7-6	.	ASSLKGQGKDNEQF
TRBV5-1	few	ASSLAKGVAGERAF
TRBV20-1	few	SADGLADTQETQY
TRBV7-2	.	ASSFAGGGTDTQY
TRBV28	.	ASSLFDRGGETQY
TRBV20-1	few	SASTGGRGEKLF
TRBV28	many	ASSPLHRGTDQPQH
TRBV7-9	many	ASSSDRGDTIY
TRBV12-3/TRBV12-4	few	ASSTQTGTGGGEQY
TRBV5-1	.	APRGTGSEAF
TRBV7-2	.	ASSRTGGRALYEQF
TRBV5-1	many	ASSLGQGASEAF
TRBV6-5	many	ASSYDGTSGMGEQY
TRBV29-1	few	SVWTSGRVLQETQY
TRBV6-5	few	ASSHLTWTGAFEAF
TRBV19	.	AEGPSTNEKLF
TRBV6-5	.	ATISSLKGNEQF
TRBV13	.	ASSRSGWGQTDTQY
TRBV29-1	.	SVSGQGSQETQY
TRBV28	.	ASSLVPDTEAF
TRBV3-1	.	ACTQGLAASYEQY
TRBV4-1	.	ASSQVVAGGPLQETQY
TRBV24-1	.	ATSDFRGRLF
TRBV5-1	few	ASSLVWTENTEAF
TRBV9	.	ASSVGKGANTGELF
TRBV5-1	.	ASSEGTSGQIYNEQF
TRBV7-9	.	ASSLATLGGQF
TRBV12-3/TRBV12-4	.	ASSLRFSGGHTEAF
TRBV29-1	.	SVVWTAKETQY
TRBV11-3	.	ASSQAWDRGHDEQF
TRBV3-1	.	ASSQDYGGRLADTQY